The rows below give T cell receptor beta chains drawn from one sample of a study of beta chain features in type 1 diabetes. Measured with immunoSEQ multiplex PCR; TCRdb has only the in-frame clones, and not every one. The data contain about 240,000 clones, 25% to 30% of them seen just once; the ten biggest clones take up under 4.5%. Sequencing was done on a sample of central memory CD4+ T cells from blood. These receptor sequences come from a man under 40 in good health. CDR3s include the opening cysteine and the closing phenylalanine or tryptophan. The D gene is left open where the match is weak. Part of the rows lack a size; the others show once, few, many or a class for expanded clones.

>TRBJ1-5|NA|TRBV4-1|NA
TGCGCCAGCAGCCACCCCGCCAAGGGACAGCCCCAGCATTTT
CASSHPAKGQPQHF
>TRBJ2-3|NA|TRBV11-2|few
TGTGCCAGCAGCTTAGATCCGCTGGCAACGCAGTATTTT
CASSLDPLATQYF
>TRBJ2-3|NA|TRBV7-2|NA
TGTGCCAGCAGCTTAGCGTATGAGGCAGATACGCAGTATTTT
CASSLAYEADTQYF
>TRBJ2-3|NA|TRBV9|few
TGTGCCAGCAGTCGACTAGATCAGGCTCCGGGCACAGGGTATTTT
CASSRLDQAPGTGYF
>TRBJ2-7|TRBD2|TRBV4-1|many
TGCGCCAGCAGCCAAGATCCGGGACTAAAGGTCTACGAGCAGTACTTC
CASSQDPGLKVYEQYF
>TRBJ2-2|NA|TRBV6-6|few
TGTGCCAGCAGCCCCGTTTACGGCCCCACCGGGGAGCTGTTTTTT
CASSPVYGPTGELFF
>TRBJ1-2|NA|TRBV6-4|few
TGTGCCAGCAGTGACGGCCTTAACTATGGCTACACCTTC
CASSDGLNYGYTF
>TRBJ2-1|NA|TRBV14|NA
TGTGCCAGCAGCGTAGGGCTACACGGTGAGCAGTTCTTC
CASSVGLHGEQFF
>TRBJ1-1|NA|TRBV15|NA
TGTGCCACCAGCAGAGATCAAACTGAAGCTTTCTTT
CATSRDQTEAFF
>TRBJ1-2|NA|TRBV4-2|NA
TGTGCCAGCAGCCAAGAACAGGGCGGGGGCTACACCTTC
CASSQEQGGGYTF
>TRBJ2-7|TRBD2|TRBV18|NA
TGTGCCAGCTCACCGTCCCTAGCGGAGCTGTACGAGCAGTACTTC
CASSPSLAELYEQYF
>TRBJ1-2|TRBD1|TRBV30|NA
TGTGCCGGAAAAGCCGGGACAGCTAACTATGGCTACACCTTC
CAGKAGTANYGYTF
>TRBJ1-5|NA|TRBV30|many
TGTGCCTGGAGTGCTATCGCGGGGGGGGACCGACAGCCCCAGCATTTT
CAWSAIAGGDRQPQHF
>TRBJ2-1|TRBD2|TRBV30|few
TGTGCCTGGAGTGTAGGCCGGGCGGGGGGGCCCGGTAATGAGCAGTTCTTC
CAWSVGRAGGPGNEQFF
>TRBJ2-6|TRBD1|TRBV18|once
TGTGCCAGCTCACCACCTGGTTGGAGGACAGGGGGGTCTGGGGCCAACGTCCTGACTTTC
CASSPPGWRTGGSGANVLTF
>TRBJ2-3|TRBD2|TRBV5-4|NA
TGTGCCAGCATTCCCTCAGCGGGGCCTGGGGATACGCAGTATTTT
CASIPSAGPGDTQYF
>TRBJ1-2|NA|TRBV2|NA
TGTGCCAGCAGTGTCGCCTCGCGCTATGGCTACACCTTC
CASSVASRYGYTF
>TRBJ1-5|NA|TRBV4-3|NA
TGCGCCAGCAGCCTACAGGGTGGACAGCCCCAGCATTTT
CASSLQGGQPQHF
>TRBJ1-5|NA|TRBV30|few
TGTGCCTGGAGTAGTCACGCGGGTTACGGTCAGCCCCAGCATTTT
CAWSSHAGYGQPQHF
>TRBJ1-6|TRBD1|TRBV10-3|NA
TGTGCCATCAGTGAAACCACAGGGGGTACAGATTCACCCCTCCACTTT
CAISETTGGTDSPLHF
>TRBJ2-1|NA|TRBV7-2|few
TGTGCCAGCAGCCGGGGCGGCGGTGAGCAGTTCTTC
CASSRGGGEQFF
>TRBJ1-2|NA|TRBV6-4|NA
TGTGCCAGCAGTGACAGTTTAGGTGGCTACACCTTC
CASSDSLGGYTF
>TRBJ2-7|NA|TRBV10-3|few
TGTGCCATCAGTGACAACAATTACGAGCAGTACTTC
CAISDNNYEQYF
>TRBJ2-7|NA|TRBV30|NA
TGTGCCTGGAGTTGGTATCGAAACGAGCAGTACTTC
CAWSWYRNEQYF
>TRBJ2-7|TRBD1|TRBV28|few
TGTGCCAGCAGTTCGCAGGGGGTATCTGGCGAGCAGTACTTC
CASSSQGVSGEQYF
>TRBJ1-1|TRBD1|TRBV7-2|few
TGTGCCAGCAGCCGGGGACAGGGGTCCACTGAAGCTTTCTTT
CASSRGQGSTEAFF
>TRBJ2-7|NA|TRBV7-9|NA
TGTGCCAGCATCTTAGCCAAGCTCTCGGGGCAGAGCTCCTACGAGCAGTACTTC
CASILAKLSGQSSYEQYF
>TRBJ2-2|TRBD1|TRBV5-5|few
TGTGCCAGCAGCCCGCGACAGGGGGTTAACACCGGGGAGCTGTTTTTT
CASSPRQGVNTGELFF
>TRBJ2-1|TRBD2|TRBV19|NA
TGTGCCAGTAGTCCTCCTAGCGGGGGGGCGTATAATGAGCAGTTCTTC
CASSPPSGGAYNEQFF
>TRBJ2-1|TRBD1|TRBV30|NA
TGTGCCTGGAGGAAACAGGGGGCTGTGAGCAATGAGCAGTTCTTC
CAWRKQGAVSNEQFF
>TRBJ1-2|NA|TRBV7-9|few
TGTGCCAGCAGCATAAGCAATAACTATGGCTACACCTTC
CASSISNNYGYTF
>TRBJ2-1|TRBD2|TRBV2|many
TGTGCCAGCAGTGAATCCCTGGGCCGCGGGGGACGCAATGAGCAGTTCTTC
CASSESLGRGGRNEQFF
>TRBJ2-7|TRBD2|TRBV4-1|few
TGCGCCAGCAGCCCCCGGGAGGCTAGCGGGGGGGACTACGAGCAGTACTTC
CASSPREASGGDYEQYF
>TRBJ2-1|TRBD2|TRBV7-9|few
TGTGCCAGCAGCCCTCGGGGTAGCGGGGCAGTCAATGAGCAGTTCTTC
CASSPRGSGAVNEQFF
>TRBJ2-1|NA|TRBV6-5|NA
TGTGCCAGCAGTCCGGGGGCTGAGCAGTTCTTC
CASSPGAEQFF
>TRBJ2-5|NA|TRBV2|few
TGTGCCAGCAGCGAGCAAGAGACCCAGTACTTC
CASSEQETQYF
>TRBJ2-3|TRBD2|TRBV14|NA
TGTGCCAGCAGCCGGGACCATACTAGCGGGCTCCCGAGGGATACGCAGTATTTT
CASSRDHTSGLPRDTQYF
>TRBJ1-2|NA|TRBV6-5|few
TGTGCCATCAGTGAGTCAGCCTATGGCTACACCTTC
CAISESAYGYTF
>TRBJ1-5|NA|TRBV5-6|once
TGTGCCAGCAGCTTGGTGGGAAACAATCAGCCCCAGCATTTT
CASSLVGNNQPQHF
>TRBJ2-1|TRBD1|TRBV7-8|NA
TGTGCCAGCAGCGGAGACAGGGCCTTTATGGTTGATGAGCAGTTCTTC
CASSGDRAFMVDEQFF
>TRBJ2-7|NA|TRBV2|few
TGTGCCAGCAGTAACACCCTGGACAGACACTACGAGCAGTACTTC
CASSNTLDRHYEQYF
>TRBJ1-2|TRBD1|TRBV6-5|NA
TGTGCCAGCAGTTACGGGACAGGGGGAATAAACTATGGCTACACCTTC
CASSYGTGGINYGYTF
>TRBJ2-7|TRBD2|TRBV5-4|few
TGTGCCAGCAGCACGACTAGCGGGACCTACGAGCAGTACTTC
CASSTTSGTYEQYF
>TRBJ2-5|NA|TRBV4-3|NA
TGCGCCAGCAGCCAAGAGGGCAGGGGGGGAGAGACCCAGTACTTC
CASSQEGRGGETQYF
>TRBJ1-2|NA|TRBV5-1|NA
TGCGCCAGCAGCTCCGACCGGGCCGCTTTTGAGGCCGGCTCTGGCTACACCTTC
CASSSDRAAFEAGSGYTF
>TRBJ2-2|NA|TRBV5-5|few
TGTGCCAGCAGCTTCGAGTGGAACACCGGGGAGCTGTTTTTT
CASSFEWNTGELFF
>TRBJ1-1|NA|TRBV19|NA
TGTGCCAGTAGTTTGGGATCCAGGGTCTCTTTCTTT
CASSLGSRVSFF
>TRBJ2-5|NA|TRBV27|few
TGTGCCAGCAGTCGGTCAGCGGGTATACAAGAGACCCAGTACTTC
CASSRSAGIQETQYF
>TRBJ2-1|TRBD2|TRBV28|many
TGTGCCAGCAGAATTAGCGGGAGCTCCTACAATGAGCAGTTCTTC
CASRISGSSYNEQFF
>TRBJ2-1|TRBD2|TRBV5-1|few
TGCGCCAGCAGCTTGGGGACTAGCGGGGGTTACAATGAGCAGTTCTTC
CASSLGTSGGYNEQFF
>TRBJ1-1|NA|TRBV7-2|NA
TGTGCCAGCAGCTTAGATTCAGGAGTCGGCGAAGCTTTCTTT
CASSLDSGVGEAFF
>TRBJ1-3|NA|TRBV28|few
TGTGCCAGCAGTTTAGACGGACGGCCTCGAACCATATATTTT
CASSLDGRPRTIYF
>TRBJ2-5|TRBD2|TRBV29-1|NA
TGCAGCGCCCGGACTAGCGGGGTGGAGACCCAGTACTTC
CSARTSGVETQYF
>TRBJ2-7|NA|TRBV5-1|NA
TGCGCCAGCAGCGGCGACAGCTACGAGCAGTACTTC
CASSGDSYEQYF
>TRBJ1-5|TRBD1|TRBV30|NA
TGTGCCTGGAGCATCGGGCTCAGGGGGCAGCCCCAGCATTTT
CAWSIGLRGQPQHF
>TRBJ2-6|NA|TRBV5-5|few
TGTGCCAGCAGCTTTTCGAACGGGGCCAACGTCCTGACTTTC
CASSFSNGANVLTF
>TRBJ1-5|NA|TRBV5-6|few
TGTGCCAGCAGCTTGTTAGGGGCCGCGTTAAATCAGCCCCAGCATTTT
CASSLLGAALNQPQHF
>TRBJ2-1|TRBD2|TRBV18|NA
TGTGCCAGCTCACCAGAAATAGGTGGCTTACTAGCGGGAGGGATCTCCTACAATGAGCAGTTCTTC
CASSPEIGGLLAGGISYNEQFF
>TRBJ2-6|NA|TRBV30|NA
TGTGCCTGTTCCGCAGGGGCGGGGGCCAACGTCCTGACTTTC
CACSAGAGANVLTF
>TRBJ1-1|NA|TRBV9|NA
TGTGCCAGCAGCGTAAAGAATTCCGGTGAAGCTTTCTTT
CASSVKNSGEAFF